These 20 T cell receptor beta chains originate from one sample sequenced in a study of breast tumors, draining lymph nodes, adjacent tissues. Breast cancer patients provided tissue from their axillary draining lymph nodes. Using its own MiXCR run on the multiplex PCR reads, TCRdb lists one record per CDR3 protein. The sample holds around 140,000 distinct CDR3 sequences; about a fifth are singletons and the top ten take 2.5% to 3%. The sample comprised axillary lymph node tissue. Every receptor here comes from a female donor with breast cancer. Some clones in this sample may be carry-over from other donors' samples.

Details on this clonotype: Being one base from a much bigger clone, this may be a read error. The missing conserved phenylalanine or tryptophan at the end of this CDR3 makes a read error likely. The CDR3: CSAADRSKGYTI. CDR3 nucleotide sequence: TGCAGTGCCGCAGATAGATCGAAAGGCTACACCATC. The chain links TRBV20-1 to TRBJ1-2; D remains unclear. CDR1 DFQATT and CDR2 SNEGSKA come from the germline V gene (reference sequence). Trimming stripped 6 bases from V and 8 bases from J, with 16 bases between. The CDR3 totals 12 residues.

This clonotype was observed many times. This rearrangement joins TRBV2 to TRBJ2-7; D gene ambiguous. Germline V gene lookup returns CDR1 SNHLY and CDR2 FYNNEI. Trimming stripped 7 bases from V and 5 bases from J, with 6 bases between. The CDR3 runs to 10 residues. CDR3 in amino acids: CASTDNEQYF. For the CDR3, the DNA is TGTGCCAGCACGGATAACGAGCAGTACTTC.

This clonotype was seen ten or more times. This sequence joins TRBV29-1 and TRBJ2-2; a weak D match, TRBD1 (6 bases). This CDR3 contains 14 residues. Germline CDR1 SQVTM, CDR2 ANQGSEA. The V end lost 5 bases, the J end lost 2 bases, and 12 bases lay between the germline ends. The DNA for the CDR3 is TGCAGCGTTAGGACAGTCCCAAACACCGGGGAGCTGTTTTTT. Translated, it gives CSVRTVPNTGELFF.

This clonotype was observed at least ten times. The rearrangement uses TRBV11-1 and TRBJ2-3; D ambiguous. Germline V gene lookup returns CDR1 SGHAT and CDR2 FQDESV (reference sequence). This CDR3 has 11 residues. V was cut by 5 bases and J by 4 bases, with 4 bases left in between. Here the CDR3 DNA reads TGTGCCAGCAGCCCCTCAGATACGCAGTATTTT. Amino acid sequence: CASSPSDTQYF.

The V call is TRBV7-9, the J call TRBJ2-7; possibly TRBD1 or TRBD2 for D (5 bases each). The V end was cut by 2 bases, the J end by 0 bases, with 17 bases between. The germline V gene has CDR1 SEHNR and CDR2 FQNEAQ (reference sequence). The CDR3 is made up of 17 amino acids. As DNA, the CDR3 is TGTGCCAGCAGCTTACCTAATGGAGAGGGGAGCTCCTACGAGCAGTACTTC. Protein product: CASSLPNGEGSSYEQYF.

This clonotype appeared many times. The chain combines TRBV5-6 with TRBJ2-3; D uncertain. The germline CDR1 and CDR2 sequences are SGHDT and YYEEEE. The CDR3 has 14 residues. Trimming cost V 2 bases and J 2 bases, with 9 bases left between them. Here the CDR3 DNA reads TGTGCCAGCAGCTTCGGGCACGCCACAGATACGCAGTATTTT. Residues: CASSFGHATDTQYF. Based on the CDR3 plus reference TRBV5-6 and TRBJ2-3, the full variable domain is DAGVTQSPTHLIKTRGQQVTLRCSPKSGHDTVSWYQQALGQGPQFIFQYYEEEERQRGNFPDRFSGHQFPNYSSELNVNALLLGDSALYLCASSFGHATDTQYFGPGTRLTVL.

In its sample, this clonotype was seen many times. The rearrangement links TRBV5-1 to TRBJ1-5, with 7 bases identical to TRBD1. The germline gives CDR1 SGHRS, CDR2 YFSETQ. V shed 2 bases and J 0 bases; nucleotides not matched to a gene: 8. The CDR3 runs to 17 residues. The CDR3 nucleotides read TGCGCCAGCAGCTTCCCCGCCGACAGGGTTAGCAATCAGCCCCAGCATTTT. It codes for CASSFPADRVSNQPQHF.

In this sample, this clonotype turned up many times. V is TRBV5-1 and J is TRBJ2-3; 12 nucleotides match TRBD2. The CDR3 contains 17 residues. Trimming cost V 0 bases and J 5 bases; bases outside gene matches: 7. Germline V gene lookup returns CDR1 SGHRS and CDR2 YFSETQ. The CDR3 loop reads CASSLVTLAGGGDTQYF. For the CDR3, the DNA is TGCGCCAGCAGCTTGGTGACTCTAGCGGGAGGGGGAGATACGCAGTATTTT.

Only a few counts were recorded for this clonotype. The chain joins TRBV5-4 to TRBJ1-2; TRBD1 matches 10 bases. The CDR3 consists of 13 residues. CDR1 and CDR2 (germline): SGHNT, YYREEE (reference sequence). V was clipped by 5 bases and J by 6 bases; unmatched bases: 4. As DNA, the CDR3 is TGTGCCAGCAGACAAGACAGGGGGCATGGCTACACCTTC. The encoded protein is CASRQDRGHGYTF. The full variable domain, its missing parts supplied by reference TRBV5-4 and TRBJ1-2, is ETGVTQSPTHLIKTRGQQVTLRCSSQSGHNTVSWYQQALGQGPQFIFQYYREEENGRGNFPPRFSGLQFPNYSSELNVNALELDDSALYLCASRQDRGHGYTFGSGTRLTVV.

This clonotype was seen many times. The V call is TRBV7-6, the J call TRBJ2-5, with 10 bases identical to TRBD1. The V gene end was trimmed by 1 base and the J gene end by 4 bases; junction bases not matched to a gene: 6. Germline lookup yields CDR1 SGHVS and CDR2 FNYEAQ. This CDR3 is 16 amino acids long. CDR3: CASSLGAGQGGETQYF. The CDR3 nucleotides read TGTGCCAGCAGCTTAGGGGCTGGACAGGGGGGAGAGACCCAGTACTTC.

This clonotype was detected many times. The chain recombines TRBV20-1 with TRBJ2-1; D not certain. V was cut by 0 bases and J by 7 bases, with 19 bases left in between. The CDR3 extends over 16 amino acids. Germline V lookup: CDR1 DFQATT, CDR2 SNEGSKA (reference sequence). The CDR3 bases are TGCAGTGCTAGAGATCCAGTCCTTTCGCTACCGAATGAGCAGTTCTTC. Encoded protein: CSARDPVLSLPNEQFF.

With respect to this clonotype: A clone one base away is much larger, so this may be a read error. J is TRBJ2-1 and V is TRBV10-3; the match to TRBD2 covers 7 bases. The CDR3 is made up of 16 amino acids. V lost 6 bases, J lost 2 bases, and 10 bases stayed unmatched. CDR1 and CDR2 (germline): ENHRY, SYGVKD. The CDR3 DNA reads TGTGCCATCAGAAGGGAGGGTGGTTTTGCCTACAATGAGCAGTTCTTC. Translation: CAIRREGGFAYNEQFF.

The J gene is TRBJ2-1, the V gene TRBV25-1; TRBD1 matches 9 bases. The CDR3 has 14 residues. Germline loops: CDR1 MGHDK, CDR2 SYGVNS. Trimming at V came to 6 bases and at J to 6 bases, leaving 6 bases not matched to a gene. The CDR3 nucleotides read TGTGCCAGCAGGACCCCGGGACAGGGCAATGAGCAGTTCTTC. This gives the protein CASRTPGQGNEQFF.

This clonotype showed up many times. The chain employs TRBV11-2 and TRBJ2-5; possible D gene TRBD1, 5 bases. Trimming took 6 bases from V and 5 from J, leaving 13 bases between them. This CDR3 is built from 13 residues. Germline CDR1 is SGHAT and CDR2 is FQNNGV. In nucleotides, the CDR3 is TGTGCCAGCAGGGCAGGGATAGGCGAGACCCAGTACTTC. This gives the protein CASRAGIGETQYF.

In its sample, this clonotype was seen many times. The chain recombines TRBV7-9 with TRBJ2-3; D call uncertain. Germline CDR1 reads SEHNR; CDR2 reads FQNEAQ (reference sequence). The CDR3 is made up of 14 amino acids. The V and J ends lost 1 base and 2 bases respectively, with 7 bases between them. CDR3 nucleotides: TGTGCCAGCAGCTTAGACTCCTACACAGATACGCAGTATTTT. Its translation: CASSLDSYTDTQYF.

In this sample, this clonotype turned up many times. The chain employs TRBV30 and TRBJ2-7; 8 bases agree with TRBD1. Germline V lookup: CDR1 GTSNPN, CDR2 SVGIG (reference sequence). With V trimmed by 4 bases and J by 0 bases, 5 bases remained unmatched. The CDR3 has 14 residues. The CDR3 loop is CAWTVQGASYEQYF. The CDR3 nucleotides are TGTGCCTGGACGGTCCAGGGGGCCTCCTACGAGCAGTACTTC. The full variable domain, with the rest looked up from reference TRBV30 and TRBJ2-7, is SQTIHQWPATLVQPVGSPLSLECTVEGTSNPNLYWYRQAAGRGLQLLFYSVGIGQISSEVPQNLSASRPQDRQFILSSKKLLLSDSGFYLCAWTVQGASYEQYFGPGTRLTVT.

The sample holds many counts of this clonotype. This sequence joins TRBV2 and TRBJ2-5; a possible D gene is TRBD2 (6 bases). The V gene lost 4 bases and the J gene lost 4 bases, with 13 bases spanning the gap. CDR3 length equals 14 residues. Germline CDR1 is SNHLY and CDR2 is FYNNEI. The CDR3 region is CASSGDSWRETQYF. The CDR3 DNA reads as TGTGCCAGCAGTGGGGACTCCTGGAGAGAGACCCAGTACTTC.

This clonotype came up many times. The rearrangement links TRBV7-8 to TRBJ2-2; D perhaps matches TRBD2 (5 bases). Per the germline V gene, CDR1 is SGHVS and CDR2 is FQNEAQ. The CDR3 is made up of 13 amino acids. V gave up 5 bases and J gave up 5 bases, with 9 bases separating them. CDR3 residues: CASSGAATGELFF. The CDR3 nucleotides read TGTGCCAGCAGCGGAGCGGCGACCGGGGAGCTGTTTTTT. The complete variable domain, with remaining parts taken from reference TRBV7-8 and TRBJ2-2, reads GAGVSQSPRYKVAKRGQDVALRCDPISGHVSLFWYQQALGQGPEFLTYFQNEAQLDKSGLPSDRFFAERPEGSVSTLKIQRTQQEDSAVYLCASSGAATGELFFGEGSRLTVL.

Many counts were recorded for this clonotype. The V call is TRBV20-1, the J call TRBJ2-7; maybe TRBD2 (5 bases). This CDR3 contains 14 residues. With 0 bases removed from V and 4 bases from J, the gap between germline ends came to 13 bases. The germline V gene has CDR1 DFQATT and CDR2 SNEGSKA (reference sequence). The CDR3 region is CSARDASSDYEQYF. The CDR3 nucleotides read TGCAGTGCTAGAGATGCTAGCTCCGATTACGAGCAGTACTTC.

Points on this clonotype: A read error may explain this, as a much larger clone is one base away. The chain joins TRBV11-1 to TRBJ2-3, with 7 bases identical to TRBD2. The V gene end was trimmed by 3 bases and the J gene end by 8 bases; junction bases not matched to a gene: 8. This CDR3 is built from 14 residues. From germline, CDR1 is SGHAT and CDR2 FQDESV (reference sequence). CDR3 amino acids: CASSLGGPGGTQYF. The CDR3 DNA is TGTGCCAGCAGCTTGGGAGGTCCGGGAGGTACGCAGTATTTT.